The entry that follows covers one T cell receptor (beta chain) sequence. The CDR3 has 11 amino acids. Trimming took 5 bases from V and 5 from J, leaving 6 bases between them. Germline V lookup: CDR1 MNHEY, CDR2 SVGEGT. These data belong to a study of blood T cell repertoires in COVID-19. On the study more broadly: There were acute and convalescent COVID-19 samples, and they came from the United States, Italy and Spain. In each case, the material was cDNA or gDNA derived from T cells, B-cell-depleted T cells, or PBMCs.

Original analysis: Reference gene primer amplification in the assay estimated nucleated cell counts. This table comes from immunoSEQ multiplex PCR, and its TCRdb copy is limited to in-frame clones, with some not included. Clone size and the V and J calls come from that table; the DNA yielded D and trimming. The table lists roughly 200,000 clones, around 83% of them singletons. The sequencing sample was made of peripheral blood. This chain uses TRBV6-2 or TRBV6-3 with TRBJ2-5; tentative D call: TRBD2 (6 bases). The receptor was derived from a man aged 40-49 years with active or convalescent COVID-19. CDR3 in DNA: TGTGCCAGCAGTGGGGGGGAGACCCAGTACTTC. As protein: CASSGGETQYF.